The rows below give T cell receptor beta chains drawn from one sample of a study of blood T cell repertoires in COVID-19. TCRdb's copy holds only in-frame clones and misses some; the assay was immunoSEQ multiplex PCR. The sample consists of fewer than 200,000 clones, roughly 84% of them appearing once. The sequencing input was PBMCs or T cells enriched from blood (not recorded which). Source of these receptors: a woman aged 25 to 39 who had been exposed to COVID-19. CDR3s include the opening cysteine and the closing phenylalanine or tryptophan. The D gene is left open where the match is weak.

D gene	V gene	J gene	CDR3 protein
.	TRBV7-8	TRBJ1-1	CASSLDWGGQLNTEAFF
.	TRBV3-1/TRBV3-2	TRBJ2-7	CASSQDPRTRKTYEQYF
.	TRBV5-1	TRBJ2-1	CASSKDTSSVYNEQFF
.	TRBV3-1/TRBV3-2	TRBJ1-2	CASSQIRDRFYGYTF
.	TRBV6-6	TRBJ1-4	CASSGGKGEKLFF
.	TRBV11-2	TRBJ1-6	CASSLDMSGGFSPLHF
.	TRBV5-8	TRBJ2-5	CASGSRGLYQETQYF
TRBD1	TRBV29-1	TRBJ1-1	CSVAGTGGRMNTEAFF
TRBD1	TRBV6-6	TRBJ1-5	CASSAGTEMGTGVNSNQPQHF
TRBD2	TRBV5-4	TRBJ2-3	CASSPSGTRGSTDTQYF
.	TRBV30	TRBJ2-2	CAWSVGSPNTGELFF
.	TRBV18	TRBJ1-1	CASSPSPHTEAFF
.	TRBV7-2	TRBJ1-5	CASSLLPGQPQHF
TRBD1	TRBV18	TRBJ1-4	CASSPPGQGYNEKLFF
TRBD2	TRBV5-4	TRBJ2-2	CASSPRGLAGGRTGELFF
TRBD1	TRBV15	TRBJ1-5	CATSRDHRTGDDQPQHF
.	TRBV7-2	TRBJ1-6	CASRTDRSSYNSPLHF
.	TRBV24-1	TRBJ2-1	CATSDVGLPHEQFF
TRBD1	TRBV30	TRBJ1-1	CAWNHGQVNTEAFF
TRBD1	TRBV7-6	TRBJ1-1	CASSPKGGTGGYTEAFF
.	TRBV4-2	TRBJ2-7	CASSRMTDLYEQYF
TRBD1	TRBV19	TRBJ1-1	CASAAYRGTTEAFF
.	TRBV12-3/TRBV12-4	TRBJ2-2	CASSSNTGELFF
TRBD1	TRBV2	TRBJ2-5	CASTGQVIQETQYF
.	TRBV12-3/TRBV12-4	TRBJ1-5	CASSRQENQPQHF
.	TRBV19	TRBJ1-1	CASIRKQGEFTLEAFF
TRBD2	TRBV13	TRBJ2-1	CASSLRLAVYNEQFF
.	TRBV7-9	TRBJ1-1	CASSLEPGDTEAFF
TRBD2	TRBV7-2	TRBJ2-3	CASSGGGGASGDTQYF
.	TRBV11-2	TRBJ2-7	CASSLGLTGGGEQYF
.	TRBV19	TRBJ1-5	CASSWTENQPQHF
.	TRBV11-2	TRBJ2-7	CASSEGTDSYEQYF
TRBD1	TRBV2	TRBJ2-3	CASSHGQGASDTQYF
TRBD1	TRBV4-2	TRBJ2-2	CASSQDRGPRELFF
TRBD1	TRBV7-8	TRBJ1-3	CASSYGQGGNTIYF
.	TRBV5-4	TRBJ1-3	CASSLGSSGNTIYF
.	TRBV6-2/TRBV6-3	TRBJ2-7	CASRPPSQVEDSYEQYF
.	TRBV27	TRBJ2-4	CASSLGGSENIQYF
.	TRBV20-1	TRBJ2-3	CSARIEDTQYF
TRBD1	TRBV9	TRBJ1-2	CASSVAVDRGVNYGYTF
TRBD1	TRBV12-3/TRBV12-4	TRBJ2-6	CASSGQVFLTF
.	TRBV5-1	TRBJ1-2	CASSDNNPNYGYTF
TRBD1	TRBV6-5	TRBJ2-2	CASRGQGTPGELFF
TRBD2	TRBV4-3	TRBJ2-1	CASSQTSGVYNEQFF
.	TRBV2	TRBJ2-1	CASSEETRVTNEQFF
TRBD1	TRBV24-1	TRBJ1-2	CATSERDRENGYTF
.	TRBV7-2	TRBJ2-7	CASSQDSPQQYF
TRBD1	TRBV18	TRBJ1-2	CASSAADRGGYTF
.	TRBV11-3	TRBJ1-1	CASSPSPGSNTEAFF
.	TRBV7-3	TRBJ2-7	CASSGAGLFYEQYF
.	TRBV10-3	TRBJ1-5	CAISESTDVSNQPQHF
.	TRBV2	TRBJ1-2	CASSSGAGHYGYTF